This T cell receptor (beta chain) is from a study of T-cell reconstitution after alpha-beta-depleted transplantation in children. V lost 2 bases and J 0 bases, leaving 11 bases between the germline ends. Per germline, CDR1 SGHVS and CDR2 FQNEAQ. The CDR3 is made up of 15 amino acids. This clonotype was detected a few times. Construction of the TCRbeta library involved unique molecular identifiers. Via MiXCR, TCRdb re-called the PCR reads, giving one row per CDR3 protein. Among a few hundred thousand distinct CDR3 sequences listed, around 20% were seen once. This specimen consisted of PBMCs from the stem cell graft donor, obtained from the stem cell graft. The TCR originated in a human donor who donated a stem cell graft to a child with acute lymphoblastic leukemia. This chain joins TRBV7-8 and TRBJ2-7; D unclear. The CDR3 DNA sequence: TGTGCCAGCAGCTTACTGATTGAGAACTCCTACGAGCAGTACTTC. This encodes CASSLLIENSYEQYF.